These 32 T cell receptor beta chains came from one sample sequenced in a study of T cells in tuberculosis. Measured with immunoSEQ multiplex PCR; TCRdb has only the in-frame clones, and not every one. The table lists 45,000 or so clones, 95% of them singletons, with 3% to 4.5% in the top ten. Sequencing input: PBMCs. Every receptor here comes from a donor under 30 with latent tuberculosis or without tuberculosis infection.

The V gene is TRBV30, the J gene TRBJ2-7; the D gene is possibly TRBD1 (7 bases). This CDR3 is built from 13 residues. Germline values: CDR1 GTSNPN, CDR2 SVGIG (reference sequence). Trimming removed 5 bases from V and 9 bases from J, with 20 bases in between. The CDR3 reads CAWGGTVSRWQYF. The CDR3 DNA reads TGTGCCTGGGGGGGGACAGTTTCCCGTTGGCAGTACTTC.

This chain uses TRBV7-8 with TRBJ2-1, with 8 bases lining up with TRBD1. V lost 2 bases, J lost 14 bases, and 5 bases stayed unmatched. The CDR3 has 12 residues. Germline values: CDR1 SGHVS, CDR2 FQNEAQ. CDR3 bases: TGTGCCAGCAGCTTAAGTACAGGGGGAAAGTTCTTC. This gives the protein CASSLSTGGKFF.

V and J are TRBV2 and TRBJ1-1, with D unresolved. The CDR3 has 17 residues. Germline loops: CDR1 SNHLY, CDR2 FYNNEI. The V end lost 2 bases, the J end lost 0 bases, and 16 bases lay between the germline ends. The CDR3 region has the DNA TGTGCCAGCAGTGAAATGGCAGGAACCATCATGAACACTGAAGCTTTCTTT. Translated, it gives CASSEMAGTIMNTEAFF. Looking up the rest from reference TRBV2 and TRBJ1-1 gives the full variable domain: EPEVTQTPSHQVTQMGQEVILRCVPISNHLYFYWYRQILGQKVEFLVSFYNNEISEKSEIFDDQFSVERPDGSNFTLKIRSTKLEDSAMYFCASSEMAGTIMNTEAFFGQGTRLTVV.

The J gene is TRBJ1-5, the V gene TRBV30; a weak D match, TRBD1 (6 bases). Trimming removed 0 bases at V and 7 bases at J, with 10 bases between. The CDR3 runs 13 residues. Germline CDR1 and CDR2: GTSNPN and SVGIG (reference sequence). CDR3 amino acids: CAWSVQGSQPQHF. The CDR3 DNA reads as TGTGCCTGGAGTGTACAGGGTTCCCAGCCCCAGCATTTT.

CDR3 residues: CASSRTGVNYGYTF. In DNA form, the CDR3 reads TGTGCCAGCAGTAGGACAGGGGTTAACTATGGCTACACCTTC. This chain joins TRBV27 and TRBJ1-2; 9 bases are shared with TRBD1. The germline V gene encodes CDR1 MNHEY and CDR2 SMNVEV (reference sequence). The CDR3 runs to 14 residues. V was clipped by 5 bases and J by 1 base; unmatched bases: 2.

This chain links TRBV11-2 with TRBJ1-1; D is perhaps TRBD1 (5 bases). The CDR3 has 16 residues. The germline V gene has CDR1 SGHAT and CDR2 FQNNGV. V was shortened by 6 bases and J by 3 bases, with 20 bases between the two germline ends. CDR3 region: CASRERSGIRDTEAFF. DNA for the CDR3: TGTGCCAGCAGGGAGCGATCAGGGATCAGGGACACTGAAGCTTTCTTT.

The V gene is TRBV30, the J gene TRBJ1-5; 8 nucleotides align to TRBD1. The V gene end was trimmed by 2 bases and the J gene end by 5 bases; junction bases not matched to a gene: 5. The length of the CDR3 is 14 residues. In germline, CDR1 is GTSNPN, CDR2 SVGIG (reference sequence). The CDR3 is CAWSITGGHQPQHF. The CDR3, as DNA: TGTGCCTGGAGTATAACAGGGGGGCATCAGCCCCAGCATTTT.

The V gene is TRBV25-1, the J gene TRBJ2-5, with TRBD2 matching 11 bases. This CDR3 has 18 residues. J lost 5 bases, V lost 2 bases, and 13 bases had no gene match. Per the germline V gene, CDR1 is MGHDK and CDR2 is SYGVNS. The chain's CDR3 is CASSEPALAGGRAETQYF. The CDR3, as DNA: TGTGCCAGCAGTGAACCCGCCCTAGCGGGGGGCCGAGCGGAGACCCAGTACTTC. The full variable domain, its missing parts supplied by reference TRBV25-1 and TRBJ2-5, is EADIYQTPRYLVIGTGKKITLECSQTMGHDKMYWYQQDPGMELHLIHYSYGVNSTEKGDLSSESTVSRIRTEHFPLTLESARPSHTSQYLCASSEPALAGGRAETQYFGPGTRLLVL.

The J gene is TRBJ2-2, the V gene TRBV9, with D maybe TRBD1 (5 bases). This CDR3 has 17 residues. V lost 0 bases and J lost 3, with 15 bases in between. From germline, CDR1 is SGDLS and CDR2 YYNGEE. The CDR3 protein is CASSVEVVGVDTGELFF. The DNA of the CDR3 is TGTGCCAGCAGCGTAGAAGTGGTAGGGGTGGACACCGGGGAGCTGTTTTTT.

This clone was picked up one time. J is TRBJ1-6 and V is TRBV7-2; D uncertain. This CDR3 has 13 amino acids. Germline CDR1 reads SGHTA; CDR2 reads FQGNSA. Trimming stripped 2 bases from V and 9 bases from J, with 8 bases between. CDR3 residues: CASSLSEGSPLHF. CDR3 DNA sequence: TGTGCCAGCAGCTTATCCGAGGGTTCACCCCTCCACTTT.

This clone showed up just once. This chain connects TRBV18 to TRBJ1-6; 9 positions match TRBD1. This CDR3 has 14 residues. Losses at the gene ends were 2 bases for V and 9 bases for J; bases not matched to a gene: 2. Germline V gene data show CDR1 as KGHSH and CDR2 as LQKENI. The CDR3 DNA sequence: TGTGCCAGCTCACCAAAGGACAGGGGTTCACCCCTCCACTTT. Translated: CASSPKDRGSPLHF. Full variable domain (outside the CDR3, taken from reference TRBV18 and TRBJ1-6): NAGVMQNPRHLVRRRGQEARLRCSPMKGHSHVYWYRQLPEEGLKFMVYLQKENIIDESGMPKERFSAEFPKEGPSILRIQQVVRGDSAAYFCASSPKDRGSPLHFGNGTRLTVT.

The V gene is TRBV12-5, the J gene TRBJ1-1; 8 bases map to TRBD1. With V trimmed by 1 base and J by 1 base, 8 bases remained unmatched. The CDR3 has 17 residues. Germline values: CDR1 LGHNT, CDR2 FRNRAP. CDR3 region: CASGLALGQAANTEAFF. CDR3 sequence (DNA): TGTGCTAGTGGTTTGGCTCTGGGACAGGCAGCGAACACTGAAGCTTTCTTT. The complete variable domain, with remaining parts taken from reference TRBV12-5 and TRBJ1-1, reads DARVTQTPRHKVTEMGQEVTMRCQPILGHNTVFWYRQTMMQGLELLAYFRNRAPLDDSGMPKDRFSAEMPDATLATLKIQPSEPRDSAVYFCASGLALGQAANTEAFFGQGTRLTVV.

This clone is a singleton in its sample. This chain connects TRBV10-3 to TRBJ2-7; the D is unclear. The germline CDR1 and CDR2 sequences are ENHRY and SYGVKD. Trimming shortened V by 3 bases and J by 1 base, and 13 bases separated the two germline ends. The CDR3 length is 15 residues. CDR3 DNA: TGTGCCATCAGTGATGTGGCAGGTACATCCTACGAGCAGTACTTC. Translated: CAISDVAGTSYEQYF.

The J gene is TRBJ1-2, the V gene TRBV6-6; TRBD1 aligns across 9 bases. Germline V gene data show CDR1 as MNHNY and CDR2 as SVGAGI (reference sequence). The J segment lost 6 bases and the V segment lost 7 bases, leaving 6 bases of the junction unmatched. The CDR3 runs 13 residues. DNA of the CDR3: TGTGCCAGCAAAGAACAGGGGGCGGATGGCTACACCTTC. Translated, it gives CASKEQGADGYTF.

The V call is TRBV5-6, the J call TRBJ1-2, with D possibly matching TRBD1 (5 bases). CDR3 length: 13 amino acids. Germline V gene sequence: CDR1 SGHDT, CDR2 YYEEEE. With 1 base removed from V and 8 bases from J, the gap between germline ends came to 12 bases. The CDR3 nucleotides read TGTGCCAGCAGCTTGCCAGGGAAGAGCGGCTACACCTTC. This sequence encodes CASSLPGKSGYTF.

Concerning this clone: The germline gene is not matched at one end of the junction; a read error may be the cause. This chain links TRBV7-3 with TRBJ2-3; 11 bases are a match to TRBD2. Germline V gene data show CDR1 as SGHTA and CDR2 as FQGTGA. There are 16 residues in the CDR3. The DNA for the CDR3 is TGTGCCAGCAGCATAACTAGCGGGGGATTAACAGATACGCAGTATTTT. Its translation: CASSITSGGLTDTQYF.

This clone was recorded a few times. The chain uses TRBV29-1 and TRBJ2-7, with D tentatively TRBD1 (5 bases). With 7 bases removed from V and 2 bases from J, the gap between germline ends came to 15 bases. The CDR3 runs 13 residues. CDR1 is SQVTM, CDR2 ANQGSEA, per germline. The CDR3 here is CSARGSQAYEQYF. The CDR3 DNA follows: TGCAGCGCTAGGGGATCTCAGGCCTACGAGCAGTACTTC.

J is TRBJ2-2 and V is TRBV28; 7 bases map to TRBD1. The V gene's germline CDR1 is MDHEN and CDR2 SYDVKM. The V segment lost 1 base and the J segment 4 bases; nucleotides outside the gene matches: 3. CDR3 length: 15 amino acids. The CDR3 here is CASSLLGQSTGELFF. The CDR3 coding sequence is TGTGCCAGCAGTTTATTGGGACAGAGCACCGGGGAGCTGTTTTTT.

J is TRBJ1-2 and V is TRBV2; 7 bases map to TRBD1. The CDR3 contains 14 residues. The germline CDR1 and CDR2 sequences are SNHLY and FYNNEI. V trimming: 7 bases; J trimming: 4 bases; junction bases outside the gene matches: 9. In DNA, the CDR3 is TGTGCCAGCACGGAGGGACAGCAGTTCTATGGCTACACCTTC. Its translation is CASTEGQQFYGYTF.

The table lists this clone with a count of one. V and J are TRBV14 and TRBJ2-1; D unclear. The length of the CDR3 is 16 residues. V was shortened by 1 base and J by 1 base, with 11 bases between the two germline ends. From germline, CDR1 is SGHDN and CDR2 FVKESK. The CDR3 DNA reads TGTGCCAGCAGCCAAGTTCCCGGGTGGTCCTACAATGAGCAGTTCTTC. Its protein is CASSQVPGWSYNEQFF.

This clone was counted a single time. The V call is TRBV28, the J call TRBJ1-5; D may be TRBD1 (5 bases). Trimming took off 3 bases at V and 3 bases at J, with 18 bases between the two ends. This CDR3 region has 17 residues. CDR1 MDHEN and CDR2 SYDVKM come from the germline V gene. The CDR3 loop reads CASSFRGGAGFNQPQHF. The CDR3 DNA reads TGTGCCAGCAGTTTTAGGGGAGGGGCAGGGTTCAATCAGCCCCAGCATTTT.

The chain employs TRBV5-1 and TRBJ1-1, with a tentative D call TRBD1 (5 bases). Germline V gene data show CDR1 as SGHRS and CDR2 as YFSETQ. The CDR3 has 15 amino acids. Trimming left V 0 bases short and J 6 bases short, with 15 bases between. The CDR3 is CASSLAGGESAEAFF. The CDR3 DNA follows: TGCGCCAGCAGCTTGGCCGGGGGAGAGAGCGCTGAAGCTTTCTTT.

This chain joins TRBV19 and TRBJ2-3, with 7 nucleotides matching TRBD1. Germline lookup yields CDR1 LNHDA and CDR2 SQIVND (reference sequence). The V segment lost 6 bases and the J segment 2 bases; nucleotides outside the gene matches: 5. This CDR3 contains 14 residues. The CDR3 nucleotides read TGTGCCAGTAGCCGACAGGGAGACACAGATACGCAGTATTTT. Translation gives CASSRQGDTDTQYF.

The chain is built from TRBV5-1 and TRBJ2-2, with TRBD1 identical over 9 bases. V was pared by 4 bases and J by 0 bases, with 7 bases of the junction left unmatched. CDR3 length: 17 amino acids. Germline values: CDR1 SGHRS, CDR2 YFSETQ. Here the CDR3 DNA reads TGCGCCAGCAGCCATAGGGGACAGGGCGCGAACACCGGGGAGCTGTTTTTT. Translated: CASSHRGQGANTGELFF.

This rearrangement joins TRBV7-9 to TRBJ1-5, with D possibly matching TRBD1 (5 bases). Germline V gene sequence: CDR1 SEHNR, CDR2 FQNEAQ (reference sequence). V lost 5 bases, J lost 1 base, and 21 bases lay in between. The CDR3 spans 18 residues. CDR3 nucleotide sequence: TGTGCCAGCAGCCCACCGTCGGCAGGGTACGACAGCAATCAGCCCCAGCATTTT. Its protein product is CASSPPSAGYDSNQPQHF.

The chain employs TRBV2 and TRBJ2-7, with a possible D match to TRBD1 (6 bases). Trimming removed 7 bases at V and 3 bases at J, with 25 bases between. The germline V gene encodes CDR1 SNHLY and CDR2 FYNNEI. The CDR3 totals 17 residues. The CDR3 bases are TGTGCCAGCATACCCTCCCCCCTCCGACAGGTTCACTACGAGCAGTACTTC. This codes for CASIPSPLRQVHYEQYF.

The chain carries TRBV5-4 and TRBJ2-7, with TRBD1 as a possible D gene (5 bases). This CDR3 spans 13 amino acids. CDR1 is SGHNT, CDR2 YYREEE, per germline (reference sequence). Between the trimmed V and J ends, which lost 4 bases and 5 bases, there was a span of 13 bases. The chain's CDR3 is CASSPQGIDEQYF. The CDR3 region has the DNA TGTGCCAGCAGCCCGCAGGGAATTGACGAGCAGTACTTC.

The rearrangement links TRBV4-2 to TRBJ2-1; 12 bases are shared with TRBD2. Germline CDR1 is LGHNA and CDR2 is YNFKEQ. This CDR3 spans 15 amino acids. With 2 bases clipped from V and 9 bases from J, the junction kept 5 bases outside the gene matches. CDR3 sequence: CASSQPSGGAGEQFF. The CDR3 region has the DNA TGTGCCAGCAGCCAACCTAGCGGGGGGGCCGGTGAGCAGTTCTTC.

The J gene is TRBJ2-7, the V gene TRBV5-1, with 8 bases matching TRBD1. With V trimmed by 0 bases and J by 3 bases, 5 bases remained unmatched. Per the germline V gene, CDR1 is SGHRS and CDR2 is YFSETQ. The CDR3 consists of 15 residues. The CDR3: CASSLVPGGIYEQYF. For the CDR3, the DNA is TGCGCCAGCAGCTTGGTCCCAGGGGGCATCTACGAGCAGTACTTC.

This chain links TRBV28 with TRBJ2-5; TRBD2 matches 10 bases. Trimming cost V 6 bases and J 5 bases; bases outside gene matches: 15. This CDR3 is 17 amino acids long. The germline V gene has CDR1 MDHEN and CDR2 SYDVKM. In nucleotides, the CDR3 is TGTGCCAGCAGAGGAAGGCTAGCGGGGGTCGTATGGGAGACCCAGTACTTC. Its translation is CASRGRLAGVVWETQYF.

In this sample, this clone turned up a few times. The V gene is TRBV6-5, the J gene TRBJ1-5, with a tentative D call TRBD1 (5 bases). Germline lookup yields CDR1 MNHEY and CDR2 SVGAGI. The CDR3 consists of 13 residues. The CDR3 DNA reads TGTACCGCCCGGGGGGGTAGCAATCAGCCCCAGCATTTT. It codes for CTARGGSNQPQHF.

The V call is TRBV27, the J call TRBJ2-2, with TRBD1 as a possible D gene (5 bases). The CDR3 totals 17 residues. The V gene lost 7 bases and the J gene lost 0 bases, with 18 bases spanning the gap. Germline loops: CDR1 MNHEY, CDR2 SMNVEV (reference sequence). CDR3 sequence: CASTPVRAGANTGELFF. The DNA of the CDR3 is TGTGCCAGCACCCCCGTCAGGGCAGGCGCGAACACCGGGGAGCTGTTTTTT.